This paragraph reports one T cell receptor beta chain. This sample stems from a study of blood T cell repertoires in COVID-19. Across the study: Nucleic acid was either cDNA or gDNA, and it came from T cells, B-cell-depleted T cells, or PBMCs.

Under the authors' procedure: By means of reference gene primer amplification, nucleated cell counts were estimated. Sequenced by immunoSEQ multiplex PCR; TCRdb stores in-frame clones only, minus some. The V and J calls and clone size were taken over from that table, and D and trimming were inferred from the DNA. This sample has a few hundred thousand clones; roughly 90% occur once, and the top ten carry around 12%. CDR3 length: 18 residues. V and J are TRBV12-2 and TRBJ1-3. TRBV12-2 constitutes a pseudogene. The TCR comes from a woman between 70 and 85 years old with COVID-19, enrolled during active disease. The source material was peripheral blood. This CDR3 is CASRLANRPSHSGNTIYF. The CDR3 coding sequence is TGTGCAAGTCGCTTAGCGAATCGCCCGAGTCACTCTGGAAACACCATATATTTT.